Listed below are T cell receptor beta chains from one sample, sequenced in a study of beta chain features in type 1 diabetes. The method was immunoSEQ multiplex PCR; TCRdb's version includes in-frame clones alone and lacks a portion of them. The sample comprises around 310,000 clones, approximately 11% of which are singletons, and roughly 0.014% rests with the top ten. Sequenced input: naive CD4+ T cells from blood. The receptor source for this set is a young woman in good health. Both conserved end residues are part of each CDR3. The D gene is left open where the match is weak. For some rows the clone size is stated as once, few or many, or as a class when expanded; others skip it.

J gene,CDR3 length,V gene,clone size,D gene,CDR3 protein,CDR3 DNA
TRBJ1-4,13,TRBV18,.,.,CASSRQKNEKLFF,TGTGCCAGCTCGAGACAGAAGAATGAAAAACTGTTTTTT
TRBJ2-7,12,TRBV6-5,.,.,CASRSGSYEQYF,TGTGCCAGCAGGAGCGGATCCTACGAGCAGTACTTC
TRBJ2-2,16,TRBV6-4,.,TRBD2,CASRRLAGGNTGELFF,TGTGCCAGCAGGCGACTAGCGGGAGGGAACACCGGGGAGCTGTTTTTT
TRBJ2-3,15,TRBV7-7,.,.,CASSLGLTPTDTQYF,TGTGCTAGCAGCTTAGGACTTACGCCCACAGATACGCAGTATTTT
TRBJ2-3,14,TRBV10-3,.,.,CAISPSPSTDTQYF,TGTGCCATCAGTCCTAGCCCTAGCACAGATACGCAGTATTTT
TRBJ2-7,13,TRBV5-1,.,.,CASSPHLGSEQYF,TGCGCCAGCAGCCCTCACCTGGGGAGCGAGCAGTACTTC
TRBJ2-1,14,TRBV28,few,.,CASSLDRIYNEQFF,TGTGCCAGCAGTTTGGACAGAATCTACAATGAGCAGTTCTTC
TRBJ1-6,12,TRBV30,few,TRBD1,CAWDRDPGTLHF,TGTGCCTGGGACAGGGACCCGGGCACCCTCCACTTT
TRBJ2-5,15,TRBV28,few,.,CASSLGRRAIETQYF,TGTGCCAGCAGTTTGGGACGGAGGGCGATCGAGACCCAGTACTTC
TRBJ1-1,17,TRBV28,few,.,CASSFPLFPPGRTEAFF,TGTGCCAGCAGTTTCCCCTTGTTTCCTCCCGGTCGGACTGAAGCTTTCTTT
TRBJ2-5,12,TRBV28,few,.,CASSLEVETQYF,TGTGCCAGCAGCCTGGAGGTCGAGACCCAGTACTTC
TRBJ2-7,17,TRBV7-9,.,TRBD2,CASSPIAGVRLTYEQYF,TGTGCCAGCAGCCCCATAGCGGGAGTGAGGCTTACCTACGAGCAGTACTTC
TRBJ2-7,13,TRBV29-1,.,TRBD1,CSAGTGRAYEQYF,TGCAGCGCCGGGACAGGGAGGGCCTACGAGCAGTACTTC